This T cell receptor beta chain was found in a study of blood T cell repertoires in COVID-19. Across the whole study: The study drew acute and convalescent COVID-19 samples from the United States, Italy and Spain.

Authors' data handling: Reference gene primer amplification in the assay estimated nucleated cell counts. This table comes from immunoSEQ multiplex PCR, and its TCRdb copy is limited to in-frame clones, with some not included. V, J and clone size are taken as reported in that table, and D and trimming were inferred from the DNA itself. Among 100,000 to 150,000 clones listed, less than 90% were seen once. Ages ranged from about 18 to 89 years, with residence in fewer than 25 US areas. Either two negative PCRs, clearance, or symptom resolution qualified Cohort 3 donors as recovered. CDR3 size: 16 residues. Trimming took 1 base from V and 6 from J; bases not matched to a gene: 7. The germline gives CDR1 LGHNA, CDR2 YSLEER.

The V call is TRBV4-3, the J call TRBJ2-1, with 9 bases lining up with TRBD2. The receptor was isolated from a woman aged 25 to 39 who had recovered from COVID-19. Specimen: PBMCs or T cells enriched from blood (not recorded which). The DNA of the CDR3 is TGCGCCAGCAGCCAAGGACGCGGGAGGGCAATCAATGAGCAGTTCTTC. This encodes CASSQGRGRAINEQFF.